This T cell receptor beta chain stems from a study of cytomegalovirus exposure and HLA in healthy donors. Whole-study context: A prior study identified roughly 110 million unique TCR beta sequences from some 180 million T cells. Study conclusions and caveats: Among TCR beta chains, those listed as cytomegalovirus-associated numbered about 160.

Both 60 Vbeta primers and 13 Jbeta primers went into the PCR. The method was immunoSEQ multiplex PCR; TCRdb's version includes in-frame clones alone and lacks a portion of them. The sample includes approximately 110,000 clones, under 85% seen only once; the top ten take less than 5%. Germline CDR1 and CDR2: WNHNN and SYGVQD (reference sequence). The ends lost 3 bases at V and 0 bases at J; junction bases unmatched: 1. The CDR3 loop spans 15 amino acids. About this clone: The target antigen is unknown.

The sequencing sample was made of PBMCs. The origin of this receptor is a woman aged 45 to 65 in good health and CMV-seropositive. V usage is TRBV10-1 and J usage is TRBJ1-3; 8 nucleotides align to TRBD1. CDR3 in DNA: TGCGCCAGCAGTGACGGACAGGGCTCTGGAAACACCATATATTTT. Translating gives CASSDGQGSGNTIYF.